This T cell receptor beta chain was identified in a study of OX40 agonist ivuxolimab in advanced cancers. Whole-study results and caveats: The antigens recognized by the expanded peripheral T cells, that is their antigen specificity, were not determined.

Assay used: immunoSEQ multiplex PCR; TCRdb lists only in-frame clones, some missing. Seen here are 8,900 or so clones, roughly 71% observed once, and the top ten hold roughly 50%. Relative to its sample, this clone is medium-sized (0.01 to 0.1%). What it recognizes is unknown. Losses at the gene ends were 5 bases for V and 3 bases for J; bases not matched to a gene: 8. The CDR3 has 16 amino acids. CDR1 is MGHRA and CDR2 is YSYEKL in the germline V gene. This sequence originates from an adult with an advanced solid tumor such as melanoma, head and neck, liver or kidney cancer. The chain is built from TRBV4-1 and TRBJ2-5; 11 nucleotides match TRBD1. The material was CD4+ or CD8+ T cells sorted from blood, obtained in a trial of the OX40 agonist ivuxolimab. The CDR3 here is CASSNRGQGAKETQYF. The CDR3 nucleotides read TGCGCCAGCAGCAACCGAGGACAGGGGGCAAAAGAGACCCAGTACTTC.